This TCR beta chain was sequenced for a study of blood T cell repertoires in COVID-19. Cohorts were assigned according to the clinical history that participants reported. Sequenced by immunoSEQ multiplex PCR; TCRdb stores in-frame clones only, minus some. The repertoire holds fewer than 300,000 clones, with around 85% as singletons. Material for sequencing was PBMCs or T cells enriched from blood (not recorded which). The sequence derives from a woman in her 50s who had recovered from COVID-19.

CDR3 bases: TGTGCCTGGAGTAGAGATGGTTTTGAAAAACTGTTTTTT. Residues: CAWSRDGFEKLFF. The chain links TRBV30 to TRBJ1-4; D uncertain. Germline lookup yields CDR1 GTSNPN and CDR2 SVGIG (reference sequence). The CDR3 is 13 residues long. V lost 2 bases, J lost 7 bases, and 11 bases lay in between.